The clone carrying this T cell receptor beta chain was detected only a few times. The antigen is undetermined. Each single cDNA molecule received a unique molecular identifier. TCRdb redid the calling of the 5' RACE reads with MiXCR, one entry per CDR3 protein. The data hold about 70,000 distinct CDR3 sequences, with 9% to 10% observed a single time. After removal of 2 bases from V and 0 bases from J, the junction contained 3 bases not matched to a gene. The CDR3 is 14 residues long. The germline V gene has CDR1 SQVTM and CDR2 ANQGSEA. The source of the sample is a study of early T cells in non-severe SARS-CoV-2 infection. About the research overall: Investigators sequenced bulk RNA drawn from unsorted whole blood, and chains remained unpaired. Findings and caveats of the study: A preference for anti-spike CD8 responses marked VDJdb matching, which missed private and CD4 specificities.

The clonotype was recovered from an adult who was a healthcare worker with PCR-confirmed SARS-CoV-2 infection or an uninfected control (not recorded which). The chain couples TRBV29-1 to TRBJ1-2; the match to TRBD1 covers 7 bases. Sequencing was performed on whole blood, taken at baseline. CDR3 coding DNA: TGCAGCGTTGAACGGGACAGCCCTAACTATGGCTACACCTTC. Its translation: CSVERDSPNYGYTF.